This TCR beta chain is drawn from a study of cytomegalovirus exposure and HLA in healthy donors. Study observations and caveats: Reports showed the classifier diagnosing cytomegalovirus status with high specificity and sensitivity. The authors listed around 150 TCR beta chains as cytomegalovirus-associated. Later, an analysis found that TCR clusters from the first cohort tended to co-occur in the roughly 120 validation repertoires.

Clones were sequenced by immunoSEQ multiplex PCR, and TCRdb holds only the in-frame ones, with some missing. Of some 68,000 clones in the sample, just under 95% are singletons; the top ten hold around 1.5%. The germline V gene encodes CDR1 SGHNT and CDR2 YENEEA. V was pared by 1 base and J by 7 bases, with 4 bases of the junction left unmatched. CDR3 size: 15 residues. A 120-subject validation cohort, separate from the roughly 670-subject first cohort, supplied the donors. Comment on this clone: As yet, its antigen is unknown.

This clonotype originated in a man between 18 and 35 years old in good health and CMV-seropositive. Material for sequencing was PBMCs. The chain couples TRBV11-3 to TRBJ2-2; 9 positions match TRBD1. CDR3 DNA sequence: TGTGCCAGCAGCTTAGGACAGGGGGTACACGGGGAGCTGTTTTTT. Translated, it gives CASSLGQGVHGELFF.